This T cell receptor (beta chain) was retrieved from a study of blood T cell repertoires in COVID-19. Study background: Sources were T cells, B-cell-depleted T cells, or PBMCs; the material itself was cDNA or gDNA.

Here immunoSEQ multiplex PCR was the method, and the copy in TCRdb shows in-frame clones only, minus some. The sample consists of some 200,000 clones, 87% of them appearing once. Between the trimmed V and J ends, which lost 0 bases and 2 bases, there was a span of 7 bases. CDR3 length: 14 residues. Looked up from germline, CDR1 is ENHRY and CDR2 is SYGVKD. This sequence was found in a woman aged 25 to 45 who had recovered from COVID-19. The chain combines TRBV10-3 with TRBJ1-1; D gene unclear. The sequenced sample was PBMCs or T cells enriched from blood (not recorded which). The CDR3 sequence is CAISESLGNTEAFF. DNA of the CDR3: TGTGCCATCAGTGAGTCTCTAGGAAACACTGAAGCTTTCTTT.